Given below is one T cell receptor (beta chain) in context. The target antigen is unknown. The CDR3 extends over 12 amino acids. Looked up from germline, CDR1 is MGHDK and CDR2 is SYGVNS. The sample is drawn from a study of blood T cells in healthy people across ages. General study findings and limits: Estimated diversity that came from one million T cells was considered an underestimate.

The total RNA that was extracted per sample amounted to at least 5 micrograms. Together with a sample-barcoded 5' primer, a J-beta primer mix was included in a second PCR lasting roughly 6 to 12 cycles. Each cDNA molecule carried a tag from a template-switch adaptor that contained 12 random nucleotides. TCRdb processed the 5' RACE reads anew with MiXCR; each CDR3 protein has one entry. This table has over 1,200,000 distinct CDR3 sequences, almost 60% appearing once. Sequenced material: blood. This clonotype was obtained from a man between 18 and 29 years old in good health. V gene TRBV25-1 combines with J gene TRBJ2-4, with D unresolved. The last part of the DNA fits TRBJ2-7 better; the J call may be wrong. The CDR3 nucleotides are TGTGCCAGCAGTTTCCCAGCGAGCGAGCAGTACTTC. Protein sequence: CASSFPASEQYF.